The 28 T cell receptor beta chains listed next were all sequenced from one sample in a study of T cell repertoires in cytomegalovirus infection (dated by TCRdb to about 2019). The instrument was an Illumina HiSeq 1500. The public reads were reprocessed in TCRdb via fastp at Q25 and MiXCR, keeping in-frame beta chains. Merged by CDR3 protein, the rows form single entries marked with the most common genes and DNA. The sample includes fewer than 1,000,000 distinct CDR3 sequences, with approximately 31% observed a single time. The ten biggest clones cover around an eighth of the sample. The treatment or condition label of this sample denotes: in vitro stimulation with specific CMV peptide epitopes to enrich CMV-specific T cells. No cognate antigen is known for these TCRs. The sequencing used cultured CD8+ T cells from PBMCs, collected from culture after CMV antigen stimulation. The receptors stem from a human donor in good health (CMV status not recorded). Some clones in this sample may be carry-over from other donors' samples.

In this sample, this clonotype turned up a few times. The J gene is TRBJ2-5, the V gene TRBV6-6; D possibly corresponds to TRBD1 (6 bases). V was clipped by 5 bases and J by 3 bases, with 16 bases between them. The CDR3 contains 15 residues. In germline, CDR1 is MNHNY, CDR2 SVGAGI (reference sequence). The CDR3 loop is CASSPAPGQEETQYF. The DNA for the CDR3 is TGTGCCAGCAGTCCGGCCCCGGGACAAGAAGAGACCCAGTACTTC.

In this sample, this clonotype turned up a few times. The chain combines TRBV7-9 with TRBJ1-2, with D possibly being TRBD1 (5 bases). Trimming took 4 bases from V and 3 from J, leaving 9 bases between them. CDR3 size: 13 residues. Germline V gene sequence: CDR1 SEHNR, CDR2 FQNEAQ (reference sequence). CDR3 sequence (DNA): TGTGCCAGCAGCTCCGACAGCTACTATGGCTACACCTTC. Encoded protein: CASSSDSYYGYTF. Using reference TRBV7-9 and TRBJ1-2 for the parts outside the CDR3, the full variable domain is DTGVSQNPRHKITKRGQNVTFRCDPISEHNRLYWYRQTLGQGPEFLTYFQNEAQLEKSRLLSDRFSAERPKGSFSTLEIQRTEQGDSAMYLCASSSDSYYGYTFGSGTRLTVV.

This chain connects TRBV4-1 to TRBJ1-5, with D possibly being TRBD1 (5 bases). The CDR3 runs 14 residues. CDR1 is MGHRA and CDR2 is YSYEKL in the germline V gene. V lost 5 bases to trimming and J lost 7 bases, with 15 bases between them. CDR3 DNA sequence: TGCGCCAGCAGCGCCACAGGCTCCGGGCAGCCCCAGCATTTT. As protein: CASSATGSGQPQHF.

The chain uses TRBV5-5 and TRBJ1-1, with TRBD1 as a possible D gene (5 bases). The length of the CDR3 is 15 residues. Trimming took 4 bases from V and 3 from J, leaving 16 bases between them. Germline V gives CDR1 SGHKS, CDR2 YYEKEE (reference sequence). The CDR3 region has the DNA TGTGCCAGCAGCCCGCGAGGGGAGGATTACACTGAAGCTTTCTTT. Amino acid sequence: CASSPRGEDYTEAFF.

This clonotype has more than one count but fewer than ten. The CDR3 DNA sequence: TGTGCCAGCAGTTACTACCTTATCGCGGGCGGTTGGGGCTACACCTTC. Its protein is CASSYYLIAGGWGYTF. This chain links TRBV6-5 with TRBJ1-2; D is unclear. V was pared by 1 base and J by 8 bases, with 20 bases between. The CDR3 totals 16 residues. Looked up from germline, CDR1 is MNHEY and CDR2 is SVGAGI.

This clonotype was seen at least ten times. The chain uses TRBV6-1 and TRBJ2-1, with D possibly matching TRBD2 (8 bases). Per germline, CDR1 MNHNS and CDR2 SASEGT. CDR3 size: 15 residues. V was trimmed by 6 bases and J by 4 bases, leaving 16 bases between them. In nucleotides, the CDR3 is TGTGCCAGCAGCCCCGGGAGGGGGCGGTACAATGAGCAGTTCTTC. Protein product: CASSPGRGRYNEQFF.

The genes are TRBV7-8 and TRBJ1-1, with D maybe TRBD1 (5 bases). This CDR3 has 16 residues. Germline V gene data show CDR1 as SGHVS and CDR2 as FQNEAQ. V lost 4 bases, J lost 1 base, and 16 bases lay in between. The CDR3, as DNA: TGTGCCAGCAGCTGGCATGGGGGGGACGAGAACACTGAAGCTTTCTTT. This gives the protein CASSWHGGDENTEAFF.

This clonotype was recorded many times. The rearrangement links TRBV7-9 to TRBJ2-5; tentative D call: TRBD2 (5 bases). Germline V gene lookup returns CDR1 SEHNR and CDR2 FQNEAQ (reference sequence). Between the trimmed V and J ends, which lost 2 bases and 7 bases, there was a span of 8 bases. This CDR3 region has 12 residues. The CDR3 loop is CASSLNRGTQYF. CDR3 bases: TGTGCCAGCAGCTTAAATCGGGGGACCCAGTACTTC. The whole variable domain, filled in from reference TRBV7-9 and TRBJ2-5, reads DTGVSQNPRHKITKRGQNVTFRCDPISEHNRLYWYRQTLGQGPEFLTYFQNEAQLEKSRLLSDRFSAERPKGSFSTLEIQRTEQGDSAMYLCASSLNRGTQYFGPGTRLLVL.

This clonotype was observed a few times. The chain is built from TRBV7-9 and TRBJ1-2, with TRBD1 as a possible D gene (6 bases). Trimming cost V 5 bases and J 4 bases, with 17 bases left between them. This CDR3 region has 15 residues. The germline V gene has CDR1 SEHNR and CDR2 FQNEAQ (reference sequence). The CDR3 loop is CASSLDSLYLYGYTF. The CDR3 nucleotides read TGTGCCAGCAGCCTGGACAGCCTCTATCTCTATGGCTACACCTTC.

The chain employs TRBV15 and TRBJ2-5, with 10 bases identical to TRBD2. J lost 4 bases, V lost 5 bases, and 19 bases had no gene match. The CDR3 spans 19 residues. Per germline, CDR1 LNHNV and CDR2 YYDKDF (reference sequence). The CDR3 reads CATSGERASGRPSRETQYF. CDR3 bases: TGTGCCACCAGCGGGGAGAGGGCTAGCGGGAGACCCTCCCGAGAGACCCAGTACTTC.

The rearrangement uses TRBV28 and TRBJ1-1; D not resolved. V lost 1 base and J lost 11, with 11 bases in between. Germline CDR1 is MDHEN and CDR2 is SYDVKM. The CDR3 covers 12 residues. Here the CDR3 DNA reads TGTGCCAGCAGTTTATCGGAAAAAGGGGCTTTCTTT. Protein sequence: CASSLSEKGAFF.

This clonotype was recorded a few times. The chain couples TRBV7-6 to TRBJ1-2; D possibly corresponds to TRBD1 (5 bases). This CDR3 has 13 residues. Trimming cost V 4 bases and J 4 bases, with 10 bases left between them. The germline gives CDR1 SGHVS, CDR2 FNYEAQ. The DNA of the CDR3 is TGTGCCAGCAGCTCCCCAAGGGGCTATGGCTACACCTTC. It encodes CASSSPRGYGYTF.

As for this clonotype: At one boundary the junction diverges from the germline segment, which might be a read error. Here the CDR3 DNA reads TGTGTCAGCAGTCGGACAGGGTTCAATGGGAGGAACACTGAAGCTTTCTTT. Its protein product is CVSSRTGFNGRNTEAFF. The V gene is TRBV28, the J gene TRBJ1-1; 8 bases are a match to TRBD1. The germline V gene has CDR1 MDHEN and CDR2 SYDVKM. The length of the CDR3 is 17 residues.

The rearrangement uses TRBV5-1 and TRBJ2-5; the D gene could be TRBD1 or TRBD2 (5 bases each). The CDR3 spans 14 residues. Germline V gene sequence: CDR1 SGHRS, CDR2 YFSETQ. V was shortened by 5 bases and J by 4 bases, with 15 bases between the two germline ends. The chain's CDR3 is CASRGPQGVETQYF. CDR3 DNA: TGCGCCAGCAGGGGACCGCAGGGCGTAGAGACCCAGTACTTC.

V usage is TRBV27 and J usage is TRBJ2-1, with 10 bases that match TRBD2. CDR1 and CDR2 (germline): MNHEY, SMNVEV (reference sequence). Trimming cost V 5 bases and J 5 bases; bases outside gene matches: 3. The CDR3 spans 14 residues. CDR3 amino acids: CASSPLAGDNEQFF. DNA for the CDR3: TGTGCCAGCAGTCCGCTAGCGGGGGACAATGAGCAGTTCTTC.

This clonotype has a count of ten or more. CDR3 loop: CSAKPPPRTSGNNEQFF. Here the CDR3 DNA reads TGCAGTGCTAAGCCACCCCCCCGGACTAGCGGTAACAATGAGCAGTTCTTC. The V gene is TRBV20-1, the J gene TRBJ2-1; 10 positions match TRBD2. CDR1 is DFQATT, CDR2 SNEGSKA, per germline (reference sequence). The CDR3 has 17 residues. V shed 4 bases, J shed 5 bases, and the junction held 14 bases outside the gene matches.

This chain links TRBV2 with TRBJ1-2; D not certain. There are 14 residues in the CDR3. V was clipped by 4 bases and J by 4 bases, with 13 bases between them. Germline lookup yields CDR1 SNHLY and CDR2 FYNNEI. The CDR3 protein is CASSGGEEPYGYTF. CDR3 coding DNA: TGTGCCAGCAGTGGGGGTGAAGAACCCTATGGCTACACCTTC.

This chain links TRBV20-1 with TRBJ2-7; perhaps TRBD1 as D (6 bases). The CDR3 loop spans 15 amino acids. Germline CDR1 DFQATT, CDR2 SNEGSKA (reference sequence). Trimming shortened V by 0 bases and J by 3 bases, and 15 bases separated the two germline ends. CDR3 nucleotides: TGCAGTGCTAGAGATGGCGTGGGCAGGGGCTACGAGCAGTACTTC. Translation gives CSARDGVGRGYEQYF.

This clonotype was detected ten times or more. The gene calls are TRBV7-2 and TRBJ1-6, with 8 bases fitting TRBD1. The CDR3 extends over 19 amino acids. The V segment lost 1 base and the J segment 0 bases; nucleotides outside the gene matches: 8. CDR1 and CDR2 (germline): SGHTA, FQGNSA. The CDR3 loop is CASSLGPGGPSSYNSPLHF. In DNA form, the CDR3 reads TGTGCCAGCAGCTTAGGGCCAGGGGGCCCAAGCTCCTATAATTCACCCCTCCACTTT.

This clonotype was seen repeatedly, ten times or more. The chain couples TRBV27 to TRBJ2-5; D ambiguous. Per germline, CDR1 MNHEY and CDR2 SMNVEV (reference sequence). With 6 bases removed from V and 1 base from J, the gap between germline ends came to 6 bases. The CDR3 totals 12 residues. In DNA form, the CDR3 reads TGTGCCAGCAGCTCCCCCCAAGAGACCCAGTACTTC. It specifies CASSSPQETQYF.

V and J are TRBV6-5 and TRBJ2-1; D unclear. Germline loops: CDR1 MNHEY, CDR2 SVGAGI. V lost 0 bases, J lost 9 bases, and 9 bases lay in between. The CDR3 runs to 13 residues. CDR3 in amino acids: CASSYSNYGEQFF. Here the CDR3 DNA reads TGTGCCAGCAGTTACTCGAACTACGGTGAGCAGTTCTTC.

The CDR3 loop reads CASSSSGGGAEQYV. In DNA, the CDR3 is TGTGCCAGCAGTTCTAGTGGAGGAGGGGCCGAGCAGTACGTC. This chain uses TRBV6-1 with TRBJ2-7; D is possibly TRBD2 (6 bases). The CDR3 has 14 amino acids. Germline V lookup: CDR1 MNHNS, CDR2 SASEGT. V was pared by 5 bases and J by 6 bases, with 17 bases between.

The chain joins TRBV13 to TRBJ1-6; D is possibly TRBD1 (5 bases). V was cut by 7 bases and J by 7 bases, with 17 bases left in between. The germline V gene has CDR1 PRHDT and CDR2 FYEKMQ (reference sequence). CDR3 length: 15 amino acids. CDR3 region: CASNRGGERNSPLHF. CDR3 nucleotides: TGTGCCAGCAACCGTGGAGGGGAGAGGAATTCACCCCTCCACTTT. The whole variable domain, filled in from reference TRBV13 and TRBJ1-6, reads AAGVIQSPRHLIKEKRETATLKCYPIPRHDTVYWYQQGPGQDPQFLISFYEKMQSDKGSIPDRFSAQQFSDYHSELNMSSLELGDSALYFCASNRGGERNSPLHFGNGTRLTVT.

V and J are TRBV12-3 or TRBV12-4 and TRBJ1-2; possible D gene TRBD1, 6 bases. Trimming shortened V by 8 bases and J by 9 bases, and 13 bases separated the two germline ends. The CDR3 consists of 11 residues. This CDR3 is CASVQGLRYTF. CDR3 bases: TGTGCCAGCGTCCAGGGGTTGCGCTACACCTTC.

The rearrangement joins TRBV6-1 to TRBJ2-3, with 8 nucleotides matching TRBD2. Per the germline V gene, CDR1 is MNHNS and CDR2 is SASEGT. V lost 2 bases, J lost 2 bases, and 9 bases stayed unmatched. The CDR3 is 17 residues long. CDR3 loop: CASSESGGSSTTDTQYF. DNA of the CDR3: TGTGCCAGCAGTGAATCGGGAGGGAGCTCAACCACAGATACGCAGTATTTT.

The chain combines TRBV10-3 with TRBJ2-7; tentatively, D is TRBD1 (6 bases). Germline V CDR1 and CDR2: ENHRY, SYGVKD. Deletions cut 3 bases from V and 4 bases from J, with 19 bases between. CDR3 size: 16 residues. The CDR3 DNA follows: TGTGCCATCAGTGATAAGATAAGGACAGCGGTTTACGAGCAGTACTTC. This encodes CAISDKIRTAVYEQYF.

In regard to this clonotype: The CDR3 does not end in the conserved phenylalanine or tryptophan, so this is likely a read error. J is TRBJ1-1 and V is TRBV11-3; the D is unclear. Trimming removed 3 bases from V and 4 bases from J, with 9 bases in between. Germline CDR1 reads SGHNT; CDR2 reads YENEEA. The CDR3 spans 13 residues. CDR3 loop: CASSFSSGTEAFL. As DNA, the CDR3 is TGTGCCAGCAGCTTCAGTAGTGGCACTGAAGCTTTCCTT.

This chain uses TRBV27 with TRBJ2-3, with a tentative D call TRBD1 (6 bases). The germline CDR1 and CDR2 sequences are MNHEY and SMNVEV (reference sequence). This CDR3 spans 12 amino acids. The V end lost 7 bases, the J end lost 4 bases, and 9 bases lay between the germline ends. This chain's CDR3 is CASMGAADTQYF. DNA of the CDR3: TGTGCCAGCATGGGGGCCGCAGATACGCAGTATTTT.